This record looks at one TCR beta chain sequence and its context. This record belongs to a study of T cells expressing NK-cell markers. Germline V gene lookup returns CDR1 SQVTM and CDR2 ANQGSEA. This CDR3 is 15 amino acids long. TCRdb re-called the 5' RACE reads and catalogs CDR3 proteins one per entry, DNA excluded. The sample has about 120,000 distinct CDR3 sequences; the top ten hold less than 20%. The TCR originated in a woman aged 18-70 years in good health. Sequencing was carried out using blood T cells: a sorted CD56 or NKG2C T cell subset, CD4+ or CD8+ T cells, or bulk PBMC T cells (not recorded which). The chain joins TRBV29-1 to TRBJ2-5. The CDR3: CSVEDTRTLVRTQYF. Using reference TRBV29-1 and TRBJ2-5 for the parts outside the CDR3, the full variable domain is SAVISQKPSRDICQRGTSLTIQCQVDSQVTMMFWYRQQPGQSLTLIATANQGSEATYESGFVIDKFPISRPNLTFSTLTVSNMSPEDSSIYLCSVEDTRTLVRTQYFGPGTRLLVL.